Listed below are T cell receptor beta chains from one sample, sequenced in a study of T cells in Graves' hyperthyroidism and ophthalmopathy. TCRdb ran MiXCR on the multiplex PCR reads and lists one entry per CDR3 protein. The sample has roughly 380,000 distinct CDR3 sequences, around 18% seen once. The sample consisted of blood. Receptors originate from a woman aged 40 to 50 with Graves' ophthalmopathy. Each CDR3 is given without its conserved first and last residue. Each record gives: V gene, clone size, CDR3 protein. A row's size may be missing; if present it is once, few, many or a size class.

>TRBV5-1|many
AGSLSPGINYGYT
>TRBV4-1|many
ASSQDRRETQY
>TRBV24-1|-
ATSDSRQGASKGYT
>TRBV18|many
ASSPGGNQRGYT
>TRBV12-3/TRBV12-4|many
ASSVTSGGETQY
>TRBV20-1|many
SASKLGPDTQY
>TRBV12-5|many
ASGLTTTRYGYT
>TRBV4-1|-
ASSQDKTRGYGYT
>TRBV6-2/TRBV6-3|-
ASSYSRLAGGTDTQY
>TRBV12-3/TRBV12-4|many
ASSLGVGTGGYEQY
>TRBV28|many
ASSPGDTGELF
>TRBV15|many
ATSSPGLGQPQH
>TRBV6-2/TRBV6-3|many
ASSHTGELF
>TRBV4-2|few
ASSQADRGINEQY
>TRBV6-5|-
ASSYGSRVTYEQY
>TRBV11-1|many
ASSHWGGQGLNQPQH
>TRBV6-5|many
ASSYYQGASYEQY
>TRBV28|many
ASRPTGKGVYGYT
>TRBV28|many
ASSLADREISYEQY
>TRBV20-1|-
SATGGSGQPQH
>TRBV12-3/TRBV12-4|-
ASSTRTGGGEQY
>TRBV28|many
ASSSRRSYEQY
>TRBV19|many
ASRRTALYSNQPQH
>TRBV6-2/TRBV6-3|many
AGSRTANTGELF
>TRBV28|many
ASRGLAEQY
>TRBV9|many
ASSVAGGNEQY
>TRBV7-2|many
ASSRDGVGGNTIY
>TRBV7-6|many
ASSPGRLADNYEQY
>TRBV15|many
ATSIGGQGRAF
>TRBV25-1|many
ASSEFFGGNEEQY
>TRBV28|-
ASSRAGTEDDR
>TRBV20-1|many
SARPGPGSGGGTEAF
>TRBV24-1|many
ATSRPGSREQY
>TRBV5-1|-
ASSLVGGFQETQY
>TRBV15|-
ATSRDPGTVKETQY
>TRBV28|many
ASRKNYRGLREQY
>TRBV2|many
ASRRDTQETQY
>TRBV6-5|many
ASSFLGQGI
>TRBV5-1|-
ASSLELAGAKDEQY
>TRBV6-5|few
ASSYSEGLGNTIY
>TRBV7-9|many
ASSPGLDLTGELF
>TRBV11-1|few
ASSSRQAFTDTQY
>TRBV6-5|many
ATADLYEQY
>TRBV6-5|many
ASSNQGTYGYT
>TRBV27|many
ASSLYNTQY
>TRBV20-1|many
SAPGGGWTETQY
>TRBV10-3|many
AINGSPNTEAF
>TRBV6-1|many
ATRDHRSPLH
>TRBV28|few
ASSLYQKRAYEQY
>TRBV6-4|many
ASSRETGGVSIVYEQY
>TRBV2|many
ASSAESGQPQH
>TRBV20-1|-
SAGQANTGELF
>TRBV6-1|-
ASSEAQGPVSYEQY
>TRBV27|many
ASGGNYGYT
>TRBV28|many
ASTGAGSPETQY
>TRBV15|many
ATGREFGLAIYEQY
>TRBV29-1|many
SVVMENQPQH
>TRBV4-1|few
ASSQGGREGDTGELF
>TRBV5-1|many
TSSLAPQGNYGYT